What follows are 21 T cell receptor beta chains derived from one specimen sequenced in a study of blood T cell repertoires in COVID-19. Profiled with immunoSEQ multiplex PCR; TCRdb holds only in-frame clones, not every one. The sample yields roughly 79,000 clones, less than 90% seen once. The sequencing sample was made of peripheral blood. Receptors originate from a man aged 50 or older with acute or convalescent COVID-19.

This clone was counted once. The chain combines TRBV9 with TRBJ1-2; D is possibly TRBD1 (5 bases). The CDR3 has 15 residues. Trimming took off 0 bases at V and 1 base at J, with 10 bases between the two ends. In germline, CDR1 is SGDLS, CDR2 YYNGEE. CDR3 bases: TGTGCCAGCAGCGTAGCTACAGGTTTTAACTATGGCTACACCTTC. Amino acids: CASSVATGFNYGYTF.

The rearrangement joins TRBV11-3 to TRBJ2-5; 7 bases are shared with TRBD2. From germline, CDR1 is SGHNT and CDR2 YENEEA. Unmatched junction bases numbered 3, after V lost 3 bases and J lost 5 bases. The CDR3 consists of 13 residues. CDR3 in amino acids: CASSFAGVETQYF. CDR3 sequence (DNA): TGTGCCAGCAGCTTCGCGGGAGTGGAGACCCAGTACTTC.

Only one count was recorded for this clone. The chain joins TRBV28 to TRBJ2-5, with 7 bases fitting TRBD1. J was trimmed by 5 bases and V by 1 base; bases with no gene match: 4. The CDR3 sequence is 14 residues long. Germline loops: CDR1 MDHEN, CDR2 SYDVKM. The CDR3 sequence: CASSLSYRGETQYF. CDR3 sequence (DNA): TGTGCCAGCAGTTTATCCTACAGGGGCGAGACCCAGTACTTC.

The V and J genes are TRBV11-2 and TRBJ1-1, with 9 bases lining up with TRBD1. V shed 5 bases, J shed 5 bases, and the junction held 9 bases outside the gene matches. There are 15 residues in the CDR3. Germline V CDR1 and CDR2: SGHAT, FQNNGV. CDR3 residues: CASSPRTGVLTEAFF. CDR3 in DNA: TGTGCCAGCAGCCCCAGGACAGGGGTTTTGACTGAAGCTTTCTTT.

This sequence joins TRBV27 and TRBJ1-5; D is undetermined. The CDR3 loop spans 14 amino acids. Trimming removed 5 bases at V and 2 bases at J, with 10 bases between. The germline CDR1 and CDR2 sequences are MNHEY and SMNVEV (reference sequence). Written as DNA, the CDR3 is TGTGCCAGCAGTCCGTACTTGGGCAATCAGCCCCAGCATTTT. It translates to CASSPYLGNQPQHF.

The chain employs TRBV4-1 and TRBJ2-3; D call uncertain. The germline CDR1 and CDR2 sequences are MGHRA and YSYEKL. Trimming removed 4 bases at V and 4 bases at J, with 6 bases between. The length of the CDR3 is 12 residues. Written as DNA, the CDR3 is TGCGCCAGCAGCCGAACAGCAGATACGCAGTATTTT. The encoded protein is CASSRTADTQYF.

The rearrangement uses TRBV7-9 and TRBJ1-1, with 10 bases aligning to TRBD1. This CDR3 has 14 amino acids. Germline lookup yields CDR1 SEHNR and CDR2 FQNEAQ (reference sequence). Unmatched junction bases numbered 6, after V lost 6 bases and J lost 5 bases. The CDR3 here is CASSYGTGVTEAFF. The CDR3 bases are TGTGCCAGCAGTTACGGGACAGGGGTGACTGAAGCTTTCTTT.

The gene calls are TRBV10-3 and TRBJ2-7; D is unclear. The CDR3 totals 8 residues. The germline gives CDR1 ENHRY, CDR2 SYGVKD. CDR3: CAISEGLV. CDR3 in DNA: TGTGCCATCAGTGAGGGCCTGGTC.

The rearrangement uses TRBV24-1 and TRBJ2-1; TRBD2 might be the D (6 bases). The CDR3 is 16 residues long. The V gene's germline CDR1 is KGHDR and CDR2 SFDVKD. Trimming shortened V by 4 bases and J by 8 bases, and 20 bases separated the two germline ends. The CDR3 is CATSDNLAPSEDEQFF. CDR3 DNA sequence: TGTGCCACCAGTGACAATCTAGCGCCGAGTGAGGATGAGCAGTTCTTC.

The genes are TRBV7-6 and TRBJ2-1; 9 bases match TRBD2. V was pared by 3 bases and J by 7 bases, with 16 bases of the junction left unmatched. The germline CDR1 and CDR2 sequences are SGHVS and FNYEAQ. CDR3 length equals 18 residues. The CDR3 DNA is TGTGCCAGCAGCTTTGTGTCTAGCGGGACGGGCCGGGGGAATGAGCAGTTCTTC. Encoded protein: CASSFVSSGTGRGNEQFF.

In this sample, this clone turned up once. The chain recombines TRBV7-6 with TRBJ2-1; a weak D match, TRBD2 (5 bases). Germline assignment: CDR1 SGHVS and CDR2 FNYEAQ. The CDR3 covers 14 residues. V lost 4 bases and J 9 bases, leaving 16 bases between the germline ends. The CDR3 DNA is TGTGCCAGCAGCTCTATCCGTCTCGGAGGTGAGCAGTTCTTC. This translates into CASSSIRLGGEQFF.

Only one count was recorded for this clone. The chain links TRBV10-3 to TRBJ2-7; 7 positions agree with TRBD1. In germline, CDR1 is ENHRY, CDR2 SYGVKD. Trimming at V came to 6 bases and at J to 3 bases, leaving 5 bases not matched to a gene. This CDR3 comprises 13 residues. The DNA for the CDR3 is TGTGCCATCAGCCGGGACAGAGGCTACGAGCAGTACTTC. Protein: CAISRDRGYEQYF.

The chain is built from TRBV11-3 and TRBJ2-3; D is possibly TRBD1 (5 bases). CDR1 and CDR2 from the germline V gene are SGHNT and YENEEA. The CDR3 loop spans 15 amino acids. V was shortened by 5 bases and J by 2 bases, with 14 bases between the two germline ends. The CDR3 nucleotides are TGTGCCAGCAGCCTCCGCGGCAGGGCCACAGATACGCAGTATTTT. This translates into CASSLRGRATDTQYF.

The rearrangement links TRBV2 to TRBJ1-2; D ambiguous. The germline V and J ends were trimmed by 6 bases and 0 bases, with 14 bases remaining between them. Germline V gene sequence: CDR1 SNHLY, CDR2 FYNNEI. The CDR3 contains 15 residues. CDR3 protein: CASSLGRGANYGYTF. CDR3 sequence (DNA): TGTGCCAGCAGCCTAGGACGGGGAGCTAACTATGGCTACACCTTC.

The chain links TRBV7-9 to TRBJ2-3, with 7 bases that match TRBD1. The V and J ends lost 1 base and 1 base, in that order; junction bases with no gene match: 8. The CDR3 consists of 17 residues. CDR1 is SEHNR and CDR2 is FQNEAQ in the germline V gene (reference sequence). The CDR3 DNA reads as TGTGCCAGCAGCTTAGGAGTGACAGGGACGGGCACAGATACGCAGTATTTT. This sequence encodes CASSLGVTGTGTDTQYF.

The chain is built from TRBV28 and TRBJ1-2; D is uncertain. V was clipped by 2 bases and J by 8 bases, with 9 bases between them. Germline CDR1 MDHEN, CDR2 SYDVKM. The CDR3 has 12 residues. The CDR3, as DNA: TGTGCCAGCAGTTTAGTGACTGTGGGCTACACCTTC. It translates to CASSLVTVGYTF.

The rearrangement joins TRBV7-2 to TRBJ1-5; TRBD1 might be the D (5 bases). V was trimmed by 3 bases and J by 4 bases, leaving 7 bases between them. Germline CDR1 reads SGHTA; CDR2 reads FQGNSA. The CDR3 sequence is 13 residues long. CDR3 nucleotide sequence: TGTGCCAGCAGCTTTCAGGGTAATCAGCCCCAGCATTTT. Encoded protein: CASSFQGNQPQHF.

The chain links TRBV19 to TRBJ1-5, with 7 bases identical to TRBD1. Germline V CDR1 and CDR2: LNHDA, SQIVND (reference sequence). V lost 9 bases, J lost 6 bases, and 8 bases stayed unmatched. The CDR3 has 13 amino acids. CDR3 in DNA: TGTGCCAGCAGGACAGGTTACACTCAGCCCCAGCATTTT. Protein: CASRTGYTQPQHF.

The chain recombines TRBV28 with TRBJ1-2; 8 nucleotides line up with TRBD1. Germline CDR1 is MDHEN and CDR2 is SYDVKM. The J segment lost 5 bases and the V segment lost 5 bases, leaving 10 bases of the junction unmatched. This CDR3 has 15 amino acids. In DNA, the CDR3 is TGTGCCAGCAGTCCTAGTTCCGGGACAGGTTATGGCTACACCTTC. Its protein is CASSPSSGTGYGYTF.

The CDR3 sequence is CASTPRGVGEAFF. The DNA of the CDR3 is TGTGCCAGCACCCCCCGGGGGGTTGGTGAAGCTTTCTTT. The chain is built from TRBV6-2 or TRBV6-3 and TRBJ1-1; D perhaps matches TRBD1 (5 bases). Trimming removed 7 bases from V and 7 bases from J, with 16 bases in between. The CDR3 totals 13 residues. Germline V gives CDR1 MNHEY, CDR2 SVGEGT.

V and J are TRBV4-3 and TRBJ1-1; D is undetermined. The germline gives CDR1 LGHNA, CDR2 YSLEER. CDR3 size: 13 residues. Deletions cut 4 bases from V and 5 bases from J, with 11 bases between. Here the CDR3 reads CASSLRGETEAFF. The DNA for the CDR3 is TGCGCCAGCAGCCTGCGGGGAGAGACTGAAGCTTTCTTT.